Listed here are 24 T cell receptor beta chains from one sample, sequenced in a study of OX40 agonist ivuxolimab in advanced cancers. Data came from immunoSEQ multiplex PCR; TCRdb stores just in-frame clones and leaves some out. Found here are tens of thousands of clones, around 93% of them singletons; the top ten hold 13% to 15%. The material was CD4+ or CD8+ T cells sorted from blood, obtained in a trial of the OX40 agonist ivuxolimab. These receptors were obtained from an adult with an advanced solid tumor such as melanoma, head and neck, liver or kidney cancer.

Notes on this clone: Other nucleotide sequences in the sample specify the same CDR3. The chain carries TRBV27 and TRBJ2-2; no clear D gene. CDR3 size: 12 residues. Germline assignment: CDR1 MNHEY and CDR2 SMNVEV (reference sequence). Trimming removed 5 bases at V and 0 bases at J, with 1 base between. The DNA of the CDR3 is TGTGCCAGCAGTCCGAACACCGGGGAGCTGTTTTTT. This translates into CASSPNTGELFF.

The rearrangement uses TRBV4-1 and TRBJ2-1, with a possible D match to TRBD2 (6 bases). CDR3 size: 15 residues. Trimming left V 1 base short and J 4 bases short, with 11 bases between. The germline V gene encodes CDR1 MGHRA and CDR2 YSYEKL. The DNA of the CDR3 is TGCGCCAGCAGCCAAGCGGGAGCGCCTTACAATGAGCAGTTCTTC. As protein: CASSQAGAPYNEQFF.

This clone has a single count. The chain employs TRBV7-3 and TRBJ2-5; D not certain. CDR1 is SGHTA and CDR2 is FQGTGA in the germline V gene. This CDR3 has 13 amino acids. V shed 6 bases and J shed 2 bases, with 10 bases lying between them. The CDR3 reads CASRKSEQETQYF. CDR3 nucleotide sequence: TGTGCCAGCAGGAAATCAGAGCAAGAGACCCAGTACTTC.

The rearrangement links TRBV30 to TRBJ2-3; D gene unclear. This CDR3 contains 12 residues. Germline loops: CDR1 GTSNPN, CDR2 SVGIG (reference sequence). The V gene lost 2 bases and the J gene lost 6 bases, with 9 bases spanning the gap. This CDR3 is CAWSSPGDTQYF. In nucleotides, the CDR3 is TGTGCCTGGAGTTCCCCGGGCGATACGCAGTATTTT.

Only one count was recorded for this clone. This chain connects TRBV28 to TRBJ2-3; 8 nucleotides line up with TRBD1. Germline V CDR1 and CDR2: MDHEN, SYDVKM. V lost 3 bases to trimming and J lost 6 bases; unmatched junction nucleotides: 5. CDR3 length: 14 amino acids. The CDR3 sequence: CASSFGQGVDTQYF. CDR3 nucleotide sequence: TGTGCCAGCAGTTTCGGACAGGGAGTGGATACGCAGTATTTT. The whole variable domain, filled in from reference TRBV28 and TRBJ2-3, reads DVKVTQSSRYLVKRTGEKVFLECVQDMDHENMFWYRQDPGLGLRLIYFSYDVKMKEKGDIPEGYSVSREKKERFSLILESASTNQTSMYLCASSFGQGVDTQYFGPGTRLTVL.

The rearrangement links TRBV19 to TRBJ1-1, with no clear D. V dropped 3 bases and J dropped 3 bases, with 2 bases sitting between them. In germline, CDR1 is LNHDA, CDR2 SQIVND (reference sequence). This CDR3 comprises 11 residues. CDR3 region: CASSIHTEAFF. CDR3 nucleotide sequence: TGTGCCAGTAGTATCCACACTGAAGCTTTCTTT.

The DNA of the CDR3 is TGTGCCAGTAGTGTGGGCGGGGAGCTGTTTTTT. It translates to CASSVGGELFF. The V and J genes are TRBV19 and TRBJ2-2; D is ambiguous. V lost 5 bases to trimming and J lost 7 bases, with 5 bases between them. The CDR3 covers 11 residues. Germline CDR1 and CDR2: LNHDA and SQIVND (reference sequence).

This chain connects TRBV5-1 to TRBJ2-1; 8 positions match TRBD2. This CDR3 comprises 16 residues. Germline trimming cut 2 bases from V and 0 bases from J; bases unmatched to any gene: 4. Germline V gene data show CDR1 as SGHRS and CDR2 as YFSETQ. CDR3 sequence (DNA): TGCGCCAGCAGCTTCTCTAGCGGGTACTCCTACAATGAGCAGTTCTTC. Amino acid sequence: CASSFSSGYSYNEQFF.

The chain is built from TRBV19 and TRBJ2-2; 9 bases are shared with TRBD2. J lost 3 bases, V lost 3 bases, and 2 bases had no gene match. The CDR3 loop spans 15 amino acids. From germline, CDR1 is LNHDA and CDR2 SQIVND (reference sequence). The CDR3 coding sequence is TGTGCCAGTAGTATCTTAGCGGGAGACACCGGGGAGCTGTTTTTT. Its translation: CASSILAGDTGELFF.

The V gene is TRBV28, the J gene TRBJ2-1; 7 bases map to TRBD2. J lost 5 bases, V lost 3 bases, and 7 bases had no gene match. This CDR3 has 15 amino acids. Germline lookup yields CDR1 MDHEN and CDR2 SYDVKM. The CDR3 here is CASSFWGEGDNEQFF. The CDR3 region has the DNA TGTGCCAGCAGTTTCTGGGGGGAGGGAGACAATGAGCAGTTCTTC.

This clone was seen a single time. The chain couples TRBV28 to TRBJ2-1; 11 positions agree with TRBD2. V trimming: 7 bases; J trimming: 6 bases; junction bases outside the gene matches: 17. This CDR3 is 18 amino acids long. Per germline, CDR1 MDHEN and CDR2 SYDVKM. The CDR3 spells CASTLGLAGGGIVNEQFF. The CDR3, as DNA: TGTGCCAGCACGCTAGGGCTAGCGGGAGGAGGGATTGTCAATGAGCAGTTCTTC.

The J gene is TRBJ2-1, the V gene TRBV28, with unresolved D. V lost 3 bases and J 6 bases, leaving 3 bases between the germline ends. This CDR3 region has 11 residues. Germline CDR1 is MDHEN and CDR2 is SYDVKM. Here the CDR3 reads CASSFINEQFF. DNA for the CDR3: TGTGCCAGCAGTTTTATCAATGAGCAGTTCTTC.

The chain links TRBV28 to TRBJ2-7; the D gene is possibly TRBD1 (5 bases). Germline loops: CDR1 MDHEN, CDR2 SYDVKM. Trimming removed 6 bases at V and 3 bases at J, with 12 bases between. There are 13 residues in the CDR3. CDR3 DNA: TGTGCCAGCAGCCCCCAGGGTAACTACGAGCAGTACTTC. This sequence encodes CASSPQGNYEQYF.

The chain carries TRBV11-1 and TRBJ2-7, with 10 bases lining up with TRBD1. The ends lost 5 bases at V and 2 bases at J; junction bases unmatched: 3. Germline-derived CDR1 and CDR2 are SGHAT and FQDESV (reference sequence). CDR3 length: 14 residues. In DNA, the CDR3 is TGTGCCAGCAGCCCCGGGACAGGGGCCTACGAGCAGTACTTC. Translating gives CASSPGTGAYEQYF.

The chain couples TRBV28 to TRBJ2-7; 7 bases match TRBD1. CDR1 and CDR2 from the germline V gene are MDHEN and SYDVKM. CDR3 size: 13 residues. The ends lost 6 bases at V and 3 bases at J; junction bases unmatched: 5. CDR3: CASSYTGDYEQYF. CDR3 DNA sequence: TGTGCCAGCAGCTACACAGGGGACTACGAGCAGTACTTC.

This clone appeared once. The V call is TRBV7-3, the J call TRBJ2-3; unclear D gene. Trimming removed 3 bases at V and 1 base at J, with 8 bases between. This CDR3 is 14 amino acids long. Germline-derived CDR1 and CDR2 are SGHTA and FQGTGA. CDR3: CASSFMAGTDTQYF. The CDR3 nucleotides read TGTGCCAGCAGCTTTATGGCGGGCACAGATACGCAGTATTTT.

As concerns this clone: The junction does not match germline at one end; this may be a read error. The genes are TRBV7-9 and TRBJ2-7, with a weak D call TRBD2 (5 bases). Per the germline V gene, CDR1 is SEHNR and CDR2 is FQNEAQ (reference sequence). CDR3 length: 14 amino acids. The CDR3 nucleotides are TGTGCCAGCAGCCTAGCAGAGAGTGTTGGCGAGCAGTACTTC. Translating it yields CASSLAESVGEQYF. Full variable domain (missing parts from reference TRBV7-9 and TRBJ2-7): DTGVSQNPRHKITKRGQNVTFRCDPISEHNRLYWYRQTLGQGPEFLTYFQNEAQLEKSRLLSDRFSAERPKGSFSTLEIQRTEQGDSAMYLCASSLAESVGEQYFGPGTRLTVT.

This clone was counted once. V and J are TRBV11-2 and TRBJ2-3; D may be TRBD2 (6 bases). V was shortened by 0 bases and J by 0 bases, with 13 bases between the two germline ends. The CDR3 runs to 17 residues. The V gene's germline CDR1 is SGHAT and CDR2 FQNNGV. DNA for the CDR3: TGTGCCAGCAGCTTAGATCGATCAGCGGGTAGCACAGATACGCAGTATTTT. Translating gives CASSLDRSAGSTDTQYF.

This clone was observed a single time. The chain recombines TRBV5-5 with TRBJ2-7, with D hard to call. V dropped 0 bases and J dropped 2 bases, with 9 bases sitting between them. Germline CDR1 and CDR2: SGHKS and YYEKEE (reference sequence). The CDR3 runs to 14 residues. CDR3 DNA: TGTGCCAGCAGCTTGGAGGGTCAGCCCTACGAGCAGTACTTC. Protein: CASSLEGQPYEQYF. Supplemented by reference TRBV5-5 and TRBJ2-7, the full variable domain reads DAGVTQSPTHLIKTRGQQVTLRCSPISGHKSVSWYQQVLGQGPQFIFQYYEKEERGRGNFPDRFSARQFPNYSSELNVNALLLGDSALYLCASSLEGQPYEQYFGPGTRLTVT.

Concerning this clone itself: The same CDR3 arises from other DNA sequences in this sample as well. This sequence joins TRBV5-1 and TRBJ2-7; tentatively, D is TRBD2 (5 bases). Per germline, CDR1 SGHRS and CDR2 YFSETQ. The CDR3 totals 13 residues. V lost 0 bases, J lost 2 bases, and 6 bases lay in between. The CDR3 bases are TGCGCCAGCAGCTTGGACGGGACCTACGAGCAGTACTTC. It specifies CASSLDGTYEQYF. Drawing the rest from reference TRBV5-1 and TRBJ2-7, the complete variable domain is KAGVTQTPRYLIKTRGQQVTLSCSPISGHRSVSWYQQTPGQGLQFLFEYFSETQRNKGNFPGRFSGRQFSNSRSEMNVSTLELGDSALYLCASSLDGTYEQYFGPGTRLTVT.

This clone was detected only once. The chain links TRBV15 to TRBJ1-1; D gene ambiguous. The V gene lost 8 bases and the J gene lost 2 bases, with 18 bases spanning the gap. The CDR3 sequence is 15 residues long. The germline V gene has CDR1 LNHNV and CDR2 YYDKDF (reference sequence). The CDR3 coding sequence is TGTGCCACCCAGACCAATCGGCAGAGTAACACTGAAGCTTTCTTT. It translates to CATQTNRQSNTEAFF.

The chain is built from TRBV4-1 and TRBJ1-2; a possible D gene is TRBD1 (5 bases). CDR3 length: 15 amino acids. The germline V gene encodes CDR1 MGHRA and CDR2 YSYEKL. V dropped 5 bases and J dropped 0 bases, with 13 bases sitting between them. The CDR3 nucleotides read TGCGCCAGCAGCTTTGGTACAGGCGCTAACTATGGCTACACCTTC. Protein product: CASSFGTGANYGYTF.

The J gene is TRBJ1-4, the V gene TRBV2; 10 bases are shared with TRBD1. V shed 8 bases, J shed 8 bases, and the junction held 8 bases outside the gene matches. Germline V gene data show CDR1 as SNHLY and CDR2 as FYNNEI. The CDR3 runs to 14 residues. The CDR3 region is CASRGDRGGEKLFF. The CDR3 DNA reads as TGTGCCAGCCGGGGGGACAGGGGAGGGGAAAAACTGTTTTTT.

This chain uses TRBV7-2 with TRBJ2-5; tentatively, D is TRBD2 (7 bases). This CDR3 comprises 16 residues. V dropped 5 bases and J dropped 5 bases, with 21 bases sitting between them. Per the germline V gene, CDR1 is SGHTA and CDR2 is FQGNSA. This CDR3 reads CASSRPSGGAEETQYF. In DNA form, the CDR3 reads TGTGCCAGCAGCAGGCCCTCGGGGGGCGCCGAGGAGACCCAGTACTTC.